One and the same sample provided the 12 T cell receptor beta chains below, sequenced in a study of post-analysis software for immune sequencing data. Study-level points and caveats: Comparison of patients with controls showed five TRBV segments more frequent in patients, TRBV5-6, TRBV5-1 and TRBV20-1 among them.

The antigens for these receptors are not known. Unique molecular identifiers were built into the TCR beta cDNA libraries. TCRdb re-analysed the PCR reads in MiXCR, keeping a single row per CDR3 protein. The sample lists approximately 180,000 distinct CDR3 sequences, approximately 28% occurring once. Sequenced: blood. The receptors here all came from a girl aged 10 to 17 with multiple sclerosis.

This clonotype was picked up many times. The genes are TRBV5-6 and TRBJ2-4; D not resolved. CDR1 and CDR2 (germline): SGHDT, YYEEEE. The CDR3 is made up of 16 amino acids. The V gene lost 0 bases and the J gene lost 0 bases, with 10 bases spanning the gap. CDR3 residues: CASSLGGLGAKNIQYF. The CDR3 DNA is TGTGCCAGCAGCTTGGGTGGGTTGGGAGCCAAAAACATTCAGTACTTC. The full variable domain, with the rest looked up from reference TRBV5-6 and TRBJ2-4, is DAGVTQSPTHLIKTRGQQVTLRCSPKSGHDTVSWYQQALGQGPQFIFQYYEEEERQRGNFPDRFSGHQFPNYSSELNVNALLLGDSALYLCASSLGGLGAKNIQYFGAGTRLSVL.

Regarding this clonotype: Possible read error: a much larger clone is one base away. The rearrangement joins TRBV5-1 to TRBJ2-1; the match to TRBD2 covers 11 bases. Trimming removed 5 bases from V and 10 bases from J; junction bases left unmatched: 8. The CDR3 is 14 amino acids. CDR1 SGHRS and CDR2 YFSETQ come from the germline V gene. The CDR3 loop reads CASRAGTSGYEQFF. In nucleotides, the CDR3 is TGCGCCAGCAGAGCCGGGACTAGCGGCTACGAGCAGTTCTTC.

Ten or more counts support this clonotype. The V and J genes are TRBV18 and TRBJ2-7; 9 bases map to TRBD1. This CDR3 is built from 15 residues. Trimming removed 0 bases from V and 1 base from J; junction bases left unmatched: 1. The germline V gene encodes CDR1 KGHSH and CDR2 LQKENI. The CDR3, as DNA: TGTGCCAGCTCACCACCGGGACAGGGATCCTACGAGCAGTACTTC. This translates into CASSPPGQGSYEQYF.

In the case of this clonotype: This could be a read error, since a much larger clone is one nucleotide away. The chain links TRBV7-2 to TRBJ2-4, with 9 bases identical to TRBD2. The DNA matches TRBJ2-7 better at its end, which makes the J call doubtful. The CDR3 contains 15 residues. Germline V gene sequence: CDR1 SGHTA, CDR2 FQGNSA. This CDR3 reads CVSTPVSGRSGEQYF. The DNA for the CDR3 is TGTGTCAGCACCCCCGTTAGCGGGAGATCTGGCGAGCAGTACTTC.

The chain carries TRBV5-1 and TRBJ1-2, with unresolved D. The CDR3 runs to 18 residues. From germline, CDR1 is SGHRS and CDR2 YFSETQ. Trimming removed 4 bases at V and 6 bases at J, with 28 bases between. The CDR3 here is CASSPTRTLDVIINGYTF. In DNA form, the CDR3 reads TGCGCCAGCAGCCCGACTCGTACGTTGGACGTGATTATTAATGGCTACACCTTC.

The CDR3 coding sequence is TGTGCCAGCAGTCTAGGCCCGAAAGAGACCCAGTACTTC. It translates to CASSLGPKETQYF. The rearrangement uses TRBV2 and TRBJ2-5; D unclear. The germline V gene has CDR1 SNHLY and CDR2 FYNNEI. Trimming shortened V by 5 bases and J by 3 bases, and 10 bases separated the two germline ends. The CDR3 consists of 13 residues.

A few counts support this clonotype. The gene calls are TRBV29-1 and TRBJ2-5; 9 bases map to TRBD2. With V trimmed by 7 bases and J by 13 bases, 13 bases remained unmatched. Germline V lookup: CDR1 SQVTM, CDR2 ANQGSEA. The CDR3 covers 12 residues. The CDR3 loop reads CSAEIAGEDRYF. The CDR3 DNA is TGCAGCGCCGAAATAGCGGGAGAGGATCGGTACTTC.

This clonotype was observed a few times. The chain uses TRBV27 and TRBJ1-6, with D possibly TRBD1 on 6 matching bases. The ends were cut back, 5 bases at V and 7 bases at J, with 18 bases in the middle. Germline V gives CDR1 MNHEY, CDR2 SMNVEV (reference sequence). This CDR3 comprises 16 residues. Here the CDR3 reads CASSPRGPSGNSPLHF. CDR3 coding DNA: TGTGCCAGCAGTCCCCGGGGGCCATCGGGGAATTCACCCCTCCACTTT.

This sequence joins TRBV11-2 and TRBJ2-7; D is ambiguous. Between the trimmed V and J ends, which lost 5 bases and 4 bases, there was a span of 12 bases. Germline CDR1 reads SGHAT; CDR2 reads FQNNGV. The CDR3 consists of 13 residues. Written as DNA, the CDR3 is TGTGCCAGCAGCACCCAACTAAATTACGAGCAGTACTTC. Residues: CASSTQLNYEQYF. The full variable domain, completed using reference TRBV11-2 and TRBJ2-7, is EAGVAQSPRYKIIEKRQSVAFWCNPISGHATLYWYQQILGQGPKLLIQFQNNGVVDDSQLPKDRFSAERLKGVDSTLKIQPAKLEDSAVYLCASSTQLNYEQYFGPGTRLTVT.

Comment on this clonotype: This may be a read error: a much more frequent sequence differs by one nucleotide. This rearrangement joins TRBV15 to TRBJ2-7, with D unresolved. The CDR3 has 12 amino acids. Per the germline V gene, CDR1 is LNHNV and CDR2 is YYDKDF (reference sequence). V lost 8 bases to trimming and J lost 2 bases, with 10 bases between them. The CDR3: CATATWAYEQYF. For the CDR3, the DNA is TGTGCCACCGCCACGTGGGCCTACGAGCAGTACTTC.

This sequence joins TRBV19 and TRBJ1-4; D gene ambiguous. The V and J ends lost 5 bases and 5 bases respectively, with 12 bases between them. CDR1 and CDR2 (germline): LNHDA, SQIVND (reference sequence). CDR3 size: 14 residues. The CDR3 coding sequence is TGTGCCAGTAGTGAGCGAGGTGTGAATGAAAAACTGTTTTTT. Translation: CASSERGVNEKLFF.

This clonotype was recorded many times. The CDR3: CSVEDLNTSGVSYEQYF. DNA of the CDR3: TGCAGCGTTGAAGATCTTAATACTAGCGGGGTATCCTACGAGCAGTACTTC. The rearrangement uses TRBV29-1 and TRBJ2-7, with TRBD2 matching over 10 bases. CDR3 length: 17 residues. Germline V gene data show CDR1 as SQVTM and CDR2 as ANQGSEA. J lost 1 base, V lost 0 bases, and 9 bases had no gene match.